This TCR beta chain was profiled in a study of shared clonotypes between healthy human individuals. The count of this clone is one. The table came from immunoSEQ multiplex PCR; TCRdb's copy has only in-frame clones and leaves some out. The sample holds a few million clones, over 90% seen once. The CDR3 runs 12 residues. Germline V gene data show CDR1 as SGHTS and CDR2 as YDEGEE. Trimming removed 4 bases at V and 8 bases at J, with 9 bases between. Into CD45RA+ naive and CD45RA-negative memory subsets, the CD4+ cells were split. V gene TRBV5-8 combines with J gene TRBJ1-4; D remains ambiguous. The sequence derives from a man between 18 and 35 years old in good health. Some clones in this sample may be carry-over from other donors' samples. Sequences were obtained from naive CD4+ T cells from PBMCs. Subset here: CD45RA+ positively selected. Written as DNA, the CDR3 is TGTGCCAGCAGCCCGGACCAGGAAAAACTGTTTTTT. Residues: CASSPDQEKLFF.